The present T cell receptor beta chain was sequenced within a study of blood T cells in healthy people across ages (dated by TCRdb to between 2014 and 2016). For the study in its entirety: In model experiments, template switching captured roughly one uniquely barcoded TCR beta cDNA molecule for every two T cells. Age-related changes in TCR beta repertoire diversity were measured in the study by deep sequencing normalized with unique cDNA molecular identifiers. The study analyzed two additional independent replicas of 1 million unique cDNA reads from the same blood draw for two donors, one aged 18 to 30 and one aged 80 or older. The donors were split into four age groups: young (average about 15 years), middle-aged (roughly 42), aged (62) and long-lived (roughly 77). Donors of different ages were randomly distributed across sequencing lanes to avoid experimental bias.

Points the paper makes about the study in general: The percentage of naive T cells measured by flow cytometry correlated strongly with observed TCR beta diversity. Estimates of total diversity based on one million sequenced T cells were regarded as lower bounds and as underestimates. Since profiling was done on bulk unsorted PBMCs, naive and antigen-experienced compartments could not be conclusively compared. Observed TCR beta diversity per million T cells fell roughly linearly with age, and a significant reduction was already apparent by age approximately 40. Compared with the aged group, the long-lived group had more naive CD4+ T cells, fewer expanded clones and increased TCR diversity, a pattern suggesting age selection. Donor CMV infection status was unknown, potentially confounding age-related changes in expanded clonotypes.

Systemically healthy Caucasian individuals from Russia, some 38 in total and aged about 6 to 100 years, were included as donors. Each donor gave about 10 milliliters of peripheral blood, drawn into EDTA-treated Vacutainer tubes. PBMCs were isolated by Ficoll-Paque density-gradient centrifugation, with at least 7 million obtained per sample. Total RNA, at least 5 micrograms per sample, was extracted from PBMCs with Trizol reagent. For every donor, flow cytometry on a PBMC aliquot measured the percentage of naive CD45RAhigh/CD27high T cells. Library preparation used 5' RACE. Sequencer: Illumina HiSeq 2500. The second PCR ran for about 7 to 11 cycles and used a J-beta primer mix along with a sample-barcoded 5' primer. Each TCR beta cDNA molecule received a unique molecular identifier from a template-switch 5' adaptor carrying 12 random nucleotides. Each sample yielded at least 2.5 million CDR3-containing paired-end reads. First-strand cDNA was synthesized from all RNA with the Mint cDNA synthesis kit, primed by a TRBC-specific oligonucleotide. Following uracil-DNA glycosylase treatment, a first 18-cycle PCR with universal primers M1SS and BC2_uni_R was performed on all cDNA. The published analysis was carried out like this. Normalization of each sample was performed by random selection of 1 million high-quality reads, each carrying a distinct molecular identifier. Instead of being binned into consensus sequences, reads with shared molecular identifiers were discarded. MiTCR, with a Q25 quality threshold and the strictest error-elimination algorithm, was used for CDR3 identification, clonotype clustering and error correction. Lower-bound total TCR beta diversity was estimated with a nonparametric unseen species model using Euler transformation. TCRdb's own reprocessing of the public reads used fastp at Q25 and MiXCR and kept productive beta chains. Every CDR3 protein is listed once, alongside the most common genes and DNA of its rows. The V and J calls and clone size are TCRdb's, not the authors'. The sample table records over a million distinct CDR3 sequences; 40% to 50% of these occur just once. The ten largest clones take up approximately 17% of the sample.

In regard to this clonotype: The target of this receptor is not known. No much larger clonotype is one base removed from it; base qualities were not supplied.

This receptor was obtained from a woman aged 55-75 years in good health. The sample consisted of blood.

In nucleotide form, the sequence is TGTGCCAGCTCACTGAGCCGACTAGGGTTAGGGGATGAGCAGTTCTTC. Its coded protein is CASSLSRLGLGDEQFF. The V and J genes are TRBV18 and TRBJ2-1; possibly the D gene is TRBD2, per 6 matching bases. The junction carries 21 bases between V and J, which are trimmed by 4 bases and 8 bases respectively. Taken from cysteine to phenylalanine, the CDR3 has 16 residues. Just the 48-base CDR3 DNA is kept, in frame starting at base 1. The germline V gene supplies CDR1 KGHSH and CDR2 LQKENI.